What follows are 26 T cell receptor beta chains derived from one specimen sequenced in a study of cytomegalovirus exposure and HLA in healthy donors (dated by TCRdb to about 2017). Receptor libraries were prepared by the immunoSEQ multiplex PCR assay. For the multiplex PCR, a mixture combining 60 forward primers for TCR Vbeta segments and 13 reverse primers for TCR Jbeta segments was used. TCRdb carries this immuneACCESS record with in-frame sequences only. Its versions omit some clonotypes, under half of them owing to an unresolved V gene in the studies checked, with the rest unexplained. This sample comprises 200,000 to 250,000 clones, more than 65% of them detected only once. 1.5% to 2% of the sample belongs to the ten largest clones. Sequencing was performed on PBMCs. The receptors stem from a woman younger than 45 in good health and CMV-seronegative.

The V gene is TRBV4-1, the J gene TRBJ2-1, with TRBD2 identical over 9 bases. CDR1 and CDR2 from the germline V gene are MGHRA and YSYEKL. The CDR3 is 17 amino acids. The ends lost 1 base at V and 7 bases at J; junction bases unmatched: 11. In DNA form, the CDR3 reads TGCGCCAGCAGCCAAGGCCACTTGGCTAGCGGGGATAATGAGCAGTTCTTC. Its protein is CASSQGHLASGDNEQFF.

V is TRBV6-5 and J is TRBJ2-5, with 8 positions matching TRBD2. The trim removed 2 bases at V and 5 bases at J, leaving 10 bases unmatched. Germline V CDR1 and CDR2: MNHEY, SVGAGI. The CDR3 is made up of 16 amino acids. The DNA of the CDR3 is TGTGCCAGCAGTTACAGGGACGGGGGGGCCGATGAGACCCAGTACTTC. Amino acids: CASSYRDGGADETQYF.

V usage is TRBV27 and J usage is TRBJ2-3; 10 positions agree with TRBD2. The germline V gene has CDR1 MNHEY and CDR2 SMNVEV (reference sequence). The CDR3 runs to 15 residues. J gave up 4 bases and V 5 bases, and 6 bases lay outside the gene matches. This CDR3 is CASSIEREGPDTQYF. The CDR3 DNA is TGTGCCAGCAGTATCGAGCGGGAGGGCCCAGATACGCAGTATTTT.

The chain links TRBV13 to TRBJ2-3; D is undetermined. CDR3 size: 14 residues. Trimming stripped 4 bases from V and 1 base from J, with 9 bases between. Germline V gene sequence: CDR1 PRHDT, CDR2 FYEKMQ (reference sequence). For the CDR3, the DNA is TGTGCCAGCAGCTCTCGGGTGGGCACAGATACGCAGTATTTT. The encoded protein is CASSSRVGTDTQYF.

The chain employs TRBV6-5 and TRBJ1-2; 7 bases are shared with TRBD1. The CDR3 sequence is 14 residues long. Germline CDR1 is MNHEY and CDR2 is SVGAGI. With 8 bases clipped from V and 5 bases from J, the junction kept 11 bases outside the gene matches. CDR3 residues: CASGTEHLGYGYTF. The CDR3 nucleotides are TGTGCCAGCGGGACAGAGCATCTAGGGTATGGCTACACCTTC.

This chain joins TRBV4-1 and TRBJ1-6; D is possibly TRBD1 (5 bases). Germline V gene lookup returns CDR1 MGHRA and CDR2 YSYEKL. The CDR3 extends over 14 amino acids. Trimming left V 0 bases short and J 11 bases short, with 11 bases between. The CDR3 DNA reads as TGCGCCAGCAGCCAAGAGATGGGGGGAGCACCCCTCCACTTT. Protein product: CASSQEMGGAPLHF.

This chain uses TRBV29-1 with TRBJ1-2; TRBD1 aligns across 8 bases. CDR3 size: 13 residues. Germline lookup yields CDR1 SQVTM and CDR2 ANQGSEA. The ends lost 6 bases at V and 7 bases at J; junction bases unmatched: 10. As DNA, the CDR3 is TGCAGCGTAGAAATCACAGGGGGAAGTGGCTACACCTTC. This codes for CSVEITGGSGYTF.

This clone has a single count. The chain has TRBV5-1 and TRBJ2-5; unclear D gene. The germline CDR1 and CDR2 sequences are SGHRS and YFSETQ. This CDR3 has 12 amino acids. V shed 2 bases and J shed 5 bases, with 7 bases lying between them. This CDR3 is CASSLQKETQYF. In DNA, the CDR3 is TGCGCCAGCAGCTTACAGAAGGAGACCCAGTACTTC. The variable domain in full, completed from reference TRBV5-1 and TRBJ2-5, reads KAGVTQTPRYLIKTRGQQVTLSCSPISGHRSVSWYQQTPGQGLQFLFEYFSETQRNKGNFPGRFSGRQFSNSRSEMNVSTLELGDSALYLCASSLQKETQYFGPGTRLLVL.

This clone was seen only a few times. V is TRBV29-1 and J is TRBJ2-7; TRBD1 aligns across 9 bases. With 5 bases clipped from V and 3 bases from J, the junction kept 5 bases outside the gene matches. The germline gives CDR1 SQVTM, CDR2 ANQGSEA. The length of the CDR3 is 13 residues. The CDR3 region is CSVTGGQGYEQYF. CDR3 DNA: TGCAGCGTTACAGGGGGCCAGGGCTACGAGCAGTACTTC.

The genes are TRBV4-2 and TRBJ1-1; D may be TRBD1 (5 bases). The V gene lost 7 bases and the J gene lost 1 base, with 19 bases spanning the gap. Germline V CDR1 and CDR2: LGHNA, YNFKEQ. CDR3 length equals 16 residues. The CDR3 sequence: CASIPRTHLGNTEAFF. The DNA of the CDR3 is TGTGCCAGCATCCCTCGGACACATCTGGGGAACACTGAAGCTTTCTTT.

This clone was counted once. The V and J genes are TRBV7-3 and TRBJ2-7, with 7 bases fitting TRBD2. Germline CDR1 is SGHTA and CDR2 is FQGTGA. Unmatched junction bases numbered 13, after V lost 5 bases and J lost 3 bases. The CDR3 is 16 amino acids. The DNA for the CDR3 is TGTGCCAGCAGCCTTGGGCCCGCATGGGAGGGCTACGAGCAGTACTTC. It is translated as CASSLGPAWEGYEQYF.

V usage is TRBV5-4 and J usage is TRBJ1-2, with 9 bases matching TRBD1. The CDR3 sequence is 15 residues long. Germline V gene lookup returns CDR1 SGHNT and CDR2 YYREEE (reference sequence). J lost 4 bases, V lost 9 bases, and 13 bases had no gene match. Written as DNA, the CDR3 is TGTGCCACTGTAATTCCGGGACAGGGAGTCTATGGCTACACCTTC. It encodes CATVIPGQGVYGYTF.

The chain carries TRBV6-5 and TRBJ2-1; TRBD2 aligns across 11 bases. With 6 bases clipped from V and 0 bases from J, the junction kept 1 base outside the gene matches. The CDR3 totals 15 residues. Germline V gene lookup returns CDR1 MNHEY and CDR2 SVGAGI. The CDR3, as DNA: TGTGCCAGCAGCACTAGCGGGAGCTCCTACAATGAGCAGTTCTTC. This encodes CASSTSGSSYNEQFF.

This CDR3 reads CASSPGTRNEAFF. CDR3 DNA: TGTGCCAGCAGCCCCGGGACACGGAATGAAGCTTTCTTT. This chain joins TRBV7-9 and TRBJ1-1; D is perhaps TRBD1 (6 bases). CDR3 size: 13 residues. CDR1 and CDR2 from the germline V gene are SEHNR and FQNEAQ (reference sequence). Trimming pared 5 bases from V and 7 bases from J, leaving 14 bases between.

The CDR3 bases are TGTGCCACCAGGGAACCTAGCGGGGGGGCCTACACAGATACGCAGTATTTT. This sequence encodes CATREPSGGAYTDTQYF. The chain joins TRBV15 to TRBJ2-3; 12 nucleotides agree with TRBD2. Germline V CDR1 and CDR2: LNHNV, YYDKDF (reference sequence). The length of the CDR3 is 17 residues. V lost 6 bases and J lost 2; bases outside the gene matches: 9.

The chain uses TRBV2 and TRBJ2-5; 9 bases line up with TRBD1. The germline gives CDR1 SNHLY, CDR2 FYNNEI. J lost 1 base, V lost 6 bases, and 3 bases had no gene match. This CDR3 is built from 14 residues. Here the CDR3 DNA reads TGTGCCAGCAGGGGACAGGGAACCCAAGAGACCCAGTACTTC. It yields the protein CASRGQGTQETQYF.

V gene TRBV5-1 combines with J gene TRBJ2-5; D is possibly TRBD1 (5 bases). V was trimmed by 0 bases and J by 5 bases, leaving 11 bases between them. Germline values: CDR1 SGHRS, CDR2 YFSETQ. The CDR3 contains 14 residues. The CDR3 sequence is CASSLGGVGETQYF. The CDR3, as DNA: TGCGCCAGCAGCTTGGGGGGCGTTGGGGAGACCCAGTACTTC.

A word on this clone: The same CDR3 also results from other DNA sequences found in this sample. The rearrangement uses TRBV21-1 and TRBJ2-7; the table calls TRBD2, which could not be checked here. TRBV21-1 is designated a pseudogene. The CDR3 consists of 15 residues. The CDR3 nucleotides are TGTGCCAGCAGTAAGTCGCAGCGGGGACCCTACGAGCAGTACTTC. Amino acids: CASSKSQRGPYEQYF.

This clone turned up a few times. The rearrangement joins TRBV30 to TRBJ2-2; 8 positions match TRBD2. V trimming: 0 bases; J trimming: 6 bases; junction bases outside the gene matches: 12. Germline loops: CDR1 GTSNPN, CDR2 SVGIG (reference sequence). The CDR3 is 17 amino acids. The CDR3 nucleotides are TGTGCCTGGAGTGTGTTTTCAGGGCTAGCGGGCCCCGGGGAGCTGTTTTTT. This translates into CAWSVFSGLAGPGELFF.

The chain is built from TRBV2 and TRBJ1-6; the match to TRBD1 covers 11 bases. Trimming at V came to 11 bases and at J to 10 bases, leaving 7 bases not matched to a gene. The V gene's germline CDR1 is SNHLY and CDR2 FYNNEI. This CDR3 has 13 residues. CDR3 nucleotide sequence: TGTGCCTCGGGGACAGGGGGAGGATCACCCCTCCACTTT. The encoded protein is CASGTGGGSPLHF.

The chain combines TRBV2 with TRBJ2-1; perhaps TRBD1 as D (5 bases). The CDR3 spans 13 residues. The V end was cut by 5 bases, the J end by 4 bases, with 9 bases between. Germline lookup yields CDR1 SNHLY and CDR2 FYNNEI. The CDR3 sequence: CASSLQEYNEQFF. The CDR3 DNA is TGTGCCAGCAGTCTACAGGAGTACAATGAGCAGTTCTTC. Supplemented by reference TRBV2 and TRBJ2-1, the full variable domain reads EPEVTQTPSHQVTQMGQEVILRCVPISNHLYFYWYRQILGQKVEFLVSFYNNEISEKSEIFDDQFSVERPDGSNFTLKIRSTKLEDSAMYFCASSLQEYNEQFFGPGTRLTVL.

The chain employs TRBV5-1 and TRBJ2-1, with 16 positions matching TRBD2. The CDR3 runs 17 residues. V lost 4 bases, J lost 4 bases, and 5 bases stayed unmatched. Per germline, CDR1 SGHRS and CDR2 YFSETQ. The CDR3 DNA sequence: TGCGCCAGCAGCCTAGGGACTAGCGGGGGGGCATACAATGAGCAGTTCTTC. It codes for CASSLGTSGGAYNEQFF.

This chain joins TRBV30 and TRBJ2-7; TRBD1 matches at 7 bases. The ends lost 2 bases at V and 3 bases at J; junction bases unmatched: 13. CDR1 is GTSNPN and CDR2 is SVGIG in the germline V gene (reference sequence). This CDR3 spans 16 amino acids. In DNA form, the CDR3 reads TGTGCCTGGAGTTATAGCCTCACAGGGGCGGGCTACGAGCAGTACTTC. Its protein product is CAWSYSLTGAGYEQYF. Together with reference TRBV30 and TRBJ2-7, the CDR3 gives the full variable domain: SQTIHQWPATLVQPVGSPLSLECTVEGTSNPNLYWYRQAAGRGLQLLFYSVGIGQISSEVPQNLSASRPQDRQFILSSKKLLLSDSGFYLCAWSYSLTGAGYEQYFGPGTRLTVT.

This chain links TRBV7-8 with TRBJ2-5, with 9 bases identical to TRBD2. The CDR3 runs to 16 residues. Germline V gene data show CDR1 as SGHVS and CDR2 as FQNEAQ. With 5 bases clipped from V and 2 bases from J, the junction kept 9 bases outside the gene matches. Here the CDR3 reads CASSPVTSGSQETQYF. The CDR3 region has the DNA TGTGCCAGCAGCCCTGTAACTAGCGGGTCTCAAGAGACCCAGTACTTC.

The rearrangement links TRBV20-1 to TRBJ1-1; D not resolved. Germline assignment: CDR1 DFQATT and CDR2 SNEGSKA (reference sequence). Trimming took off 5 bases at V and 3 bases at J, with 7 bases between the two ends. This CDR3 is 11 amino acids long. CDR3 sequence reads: CSAERDTEAFF. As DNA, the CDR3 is TGCAGTGCTGAAAGAGACACTGAAGCTTTCTTT.

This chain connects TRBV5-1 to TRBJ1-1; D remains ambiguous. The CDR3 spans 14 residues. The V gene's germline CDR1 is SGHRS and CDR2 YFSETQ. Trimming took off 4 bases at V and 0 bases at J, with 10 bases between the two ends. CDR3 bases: TGCGCCAGCAGCCCCCCAGGCGTGAACACTGAAGCTTTCTTT. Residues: CASSPPGVNTEAFF.